The 21 T cell receptor beta chains presented below share a single source sample, sequenced in a study of cytomegalovirus exposure and HLA in healthy donors. Use of 60 Vbeta and 13 Jbeta primers characterized the PCR. Clones were sequenced by immunoSEQ multiplex PCR, and TCRdb holds only the in-frame ones, with some missing. This sample's table reports about 77,000 clones. Sequencing was performed on PBMCs. These receptors all come from a man aged 45 to 65 in good health and CMV-seropositive.

V is TRBV5-1 and J is TRBJ2-1; 8 bases fit TRBD2. The junction had 6 bases not matched to a gene; V was cut back by 6 bases and J by 4 bases. The germline V gene has CDR1 SGHRS and CDR2 YFSETQ. The CDR3 has 14 amino acids. The DNA for the CDR3 is TGCGCCAGCAACGCAGCGGGAGATTACAATGAGCAGTTCTTC. This codes for CASNAAGDYNEQFF.

The V gene is TRBV5-1, the J gene TRBJ2-7, with 8 positions matching TRBD1. The CDR3 spans 14 residues. The junction had 4 bases not matched to a gene; V was cut back by 3 bases and J by 2 bases. Germline-derived CDR1 and CDR2 are SGHRS and YFSETQ. The CDR3 here is CASSSDRVTYEQYF. The CDR3 bases are TGCGCCAGCAGCTCGGACAGGGTGACCTACGAGCAGTACTTC.

V usage is TRBV4-1 and J usage is TRBJ2-1, with 7 bases aligning to TRBD1. Germline values: CDR1 MGHRA, CDR2 YSYEKL. V lost 4 bases and J lost 0; bases outside the gene matches: 9. CDR3 length: 17 residues. This CDR3 reads CASSPGQVPVSYNEQFF. In DNA form, the CDR3 reads TGCGCCAGCAGCCCAGGACAGGTCCCTGTCTCCTACAATGAGCAGTTCTTC.

The chain joins TRBV27 to TRBJ2-1; TRBD2 might be the D (6 bases). Germline assignment: CDR1 MNHEY and CDR2 SMNVEV (reference sequence). This CDR3 is built from 13 residues. V was shortened by 5 bases and J by 10 bases, with 15 bases between the two germline ends. The CDR3 sequence: CASSSPGLGEQFF. CDR3 nucleotide sequence: TGTGCCAGCAGTAGCCCGGGACTTGGGGAGCAGTTCTTC.

The rearrangement links TRBV30 to TRBJ1-3; the match to TRBD1 covers 8 bases. CDR1 is GTSNPN, CDR2 SVGIG, per germline (reference sequence). Trimming removed 2 bases from V and 7 bases from J; junction bases left unmatched: 10. This CDR3 has 15 residues. CDR3 DNA: TGTGCCTGGAGTCCTCGGACAGGGCGGTGGAACACCATATATTTT. Protein product: CAWSPRTGRWNTIYF.

As to this clone: Mismatch with germline at one junction end may stem from a read error. V usage is TRBV4-1 and J usage is TRBJ1-1; 7 bases align to TRBD1. Germline CDR1 reads MGHRA; CDR2 reads YSYEKL. This CDR3 contains 13 residues. CDR3 sequence: CASSQGDRPEDFF. The CDR3 coding sequence is TGCGCCAGCAGCCAGGGGGACAGACCTGAAGATTTCTTT.

The V call is TRBV6-5, the J call TRBJ1-2; no definite D call. The CDR3 consists of 14 residues. Per germline, CDR1 MNHEY and CDR2 SVGAGI. V was pared by 5 bases and J by 4 bases, with 14 bases between. Written as DNA, the CDR3 is TGTGCCAGCAGTGGCACTACCAGTAGCTATGGCTACACCTTC. This gives the protein CASSGTTSSYGYTF.

The chain is built from TRBV14 and TRBJ1-2; D remains unclear. V gave up 0 bases and J gave up 4 bases, with 12 bases separating them. Germline V gene lookup returns CDR1 SGHDN and CDR2 FVKESK. The CDR3 sequence is 15 residues long. In nucleotides, the CDR3 is TGTGCCAGCAGCCAAGATCACAGATTTGGCTATGGCTACACCTTC. Amino acids: CASSQDHRFGYGYTF.

The chain combines TRBV7-2 with TRBJ2-3; 10 bases line up with TRBD2. The length of the CDR3 is 16 residues. The V gene end was trimmed by 3 bases and the J gene end by 6 bases; junction bases not matched to a gene: 9. The germline V gene has CDR1 SGHTA and CDR2 FQGNSA. The CDR3 DNA sequence: TGTGCCAGCAGCTTTTTTAGCGGGGGGAGAGGGGATACGCAGTATTTT. Translation gives CASSFFSGGRGDTQYF.

The chain recombines TRBV30 with TRBJ1-6, with TRBD1 as a possible D gene (5 bases). The V end was cut by 4 bases, the J end by 5 bases, with 15 bases between. CDR1 and CDR2 (germline): GTSNPN, SVGIG (reference sequence). The length of the CDR3 is 15 residues. The CDR3 sequence: CAWKRTLVDNSPLHF. CDR3 DNA sequence: TGTGCCTGGAAGAGGACACTCGTGGATAATTCACCCCTCCACTTT. The full variable domain, with the rest looked up from reference TRBV30 and TRBJ1-6, is SQTIHQWPATLVQPVGSPLSLECTVEGTSNPNLYWYRQAAGRGLQLLFYSVGIGQISSEVPQNLSASRPQDRQFILSSKKLLLSDSGFYLCAWKRTLVDNSPLHFGNGTRLTVT.

This chain links TRBV11-3 with TRBJ2-2; TRBD1 agrees at 7 bases. The CDR3 is 14 amino acids. V gave up 8 bases and J gave up 4 bases; unmatched junction bases: 7. CDR1 and CDR2 from the germline V gene are SGHNT and YENEEA. The CDR3 DNA is TGTGCCAGCTACGAGGGGGCGGGCACCGGGGAGCTGTTTTTT. Its protein is CASYEGAGTGELFF.

The chain couples TRBV9 to TRBJ1-2, with 10 bases lining up with TRBD1. Unmatched junction bases numbered 6, after V lost 3 bases and J lost 4 bases. The CDR3 extends over 15 amino acids. Per germline, CDR1 SGDLS and CDR2 YYNGEE. CDR3 sequence (DNA): TGTGCCAGCAGCGAGAGAGACAGGGGGCTCTATGGCTACACCTTC. Amino acid sequence: CASSERDRGLYGYTF.

The chain uses TRBV27 and TRBJ1-1, with 7 bases lining up with TRBD1. Trimming cost V 4 bases and J 8 bases; bases outside gene matches: 7. From germline, CDR1 is MNHEY and CDR2 SMNVEV (reference sequence). The CDR3 runs 13 residues. The DNA for the CDR3 is TGTGCCAGCAGTTCCTCATTGGACAGGGAAGCTTTCTTT. It codes for CASSSSLDREAFF.

V and J are TRBV2 and TRBJ2-1, with 10 bases fitting TRBD2. Germline values: CDR1 SNHLY, CDR2 FYNNEI. The CDR3 loop spans 17 amino acids. The V segment lost 4 bases and the J segment 1 base; nucleotides outside the gene matches: 7. CDR3 DNA sequence: TGTGCCAGCAGTGGGAGCGGGGGGGTTAGATCCTACAATGAGCAGTTCTTC. Amino acid sequence: CASSGSGGVRSYNEQFF.

V and J are TRBV5-1 and TRBJ1-5; D might be TRBD1 (6 bases). The germline CDR1 and CDR2 sequences are SGHRS and YFSETQ. The CDR3 spans 13 residues. Deletions cut 0 bases from V and 9 bases from J, with 10 bases between. The CDR3 region is CASSLGGQGPQHF. The CDR3 DNA follows: TGCGCCAGCAGCTTGGGGGGGCAGGGGCCCCAGCATTTT.

The rearrangement joins TRBV6-1 to TRBJ1-1; D possibly corresponds to TRBD1 (5 bases). The CDR3 covers 15 residues. Per germline, CDR1 MNHNS and CDR2 SASEGT. V was cut by 8 bases and J by 1 base, with 17 bases left in between. In DNA form, the CDR3 reads TGTGCCAGCGGCGCCCCAGGGAAGGCGAACACTGAAGCTTTCTTT. This sequence encodes CASGAPGKANTEAFF.

The V call is TRBV9, the J call TRBJ2-3, with 8 bases lining up with TRBD2. Trimming at V came to 0 bases and at J to 4 bases, leaving 4 bases not matched to a gene. Germline values: CDR1 SGDLS, CDR2 YYNGEE. CDR3 size: 15 residues. CDR3 loop: CASSVAAGASDTQYF. In DNA, the CDR3 is TGTGCCAGCAGCGTAGCAGCGGGAGCGTCAGATACGCAGTATTTT.

The chain combines TRBV28 with TRBJ1-5; D ambiguous. V was clipped by 6 bases and J by 6 bases, with 15 bases between them. Germline-derived CDR1 and CDR2 are MDHEN and SYDVKM. The CDR3 length is 14 residues. The CDR3 DNA reads as TGTGCCAGCAGCTTCGAGCGGGAGGGTCAGCCCCAGCATTTT. Amino acid sequence: CASSFEREGQPQHF. The full variable domain, rest sourced from reference TRBV28 and TRBJ1-5, is DVKVTQSSRYLVKRTGEKVFLECVQDMDHENMFWYRQDPGLGLRLIYFSYDVKMKEKGDIPEGYSVSREKKERFSLILESASTNQTSMYLCASSFEREGQPQHFGDGTRLSIL.

This chain connects TRBV7-6 to TRBJ1-1; no clear D. Germline CDR1 reads SGHVS; CDR2 reads FNYEAQ. The CDR3 is made up of 12 amino acids. V was trimmed by 0 bases and J by 8 bases, leaving 7 bases between them. The CDR3: CASSLAGGEAFF. The CDR3 bases are TGTGCCAGCAGCTTAGCGGGAGGGGAAGCTTTCTTT.

J is TRBJ2-5 and V is TRBV6-5; 7 bases map to TRBD2. The CDR3 sequence is 13 residues long. Germline V gives CDR1 MNHEY, CDR2 SVGAGI. V lost 10 bases to trimming and J lost 10 bases; unmatched junction nucleotides: 15. CDR3 in amino acids: CAIGGGSERVQYF. CDR3 DNA: TGTGCCATTGGGGGGGGGTCGGAAAGGGTCCAGTACTTC.

The chain carries TRBV19 and TRBJ1-2, with 10 positions matching TRBD1. Germline values: CDR1 LNHDA, CDR2 SQIVND (reference sequence). V was clipped by 3 bases and J by 8 bases; unmatched bases: 6. This CDR3 spans 14 amino acids. The CDR3 DNA reads as TGTGCCAGTAGTATTATCGGACAGGGGGGGGGCTACACCTTC. Protein: CASSIIGQGGGYTF.